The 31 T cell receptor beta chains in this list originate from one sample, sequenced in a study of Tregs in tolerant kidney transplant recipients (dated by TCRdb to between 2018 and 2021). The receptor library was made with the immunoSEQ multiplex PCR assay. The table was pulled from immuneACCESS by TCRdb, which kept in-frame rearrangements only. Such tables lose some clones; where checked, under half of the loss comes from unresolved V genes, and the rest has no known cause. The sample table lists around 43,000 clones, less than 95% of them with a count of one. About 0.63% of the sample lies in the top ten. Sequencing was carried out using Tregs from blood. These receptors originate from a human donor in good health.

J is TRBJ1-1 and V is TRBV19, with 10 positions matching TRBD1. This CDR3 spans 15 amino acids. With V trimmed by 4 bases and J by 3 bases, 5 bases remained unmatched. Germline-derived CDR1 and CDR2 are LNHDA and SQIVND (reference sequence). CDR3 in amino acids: CASSTRDRGHTEAFF. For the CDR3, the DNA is TGTGCCAGTAGTACCCGAGACAGGGGGCACACTGAAGCTTTCTTT.

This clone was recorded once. As DNA, the CDR3 is TGTGCCAGCTCATCAACTTCGGAGGCCGCAGATACGCAGTATTTT. It codes for CASSSTSEAADTQYF. The chain links TRBV18 to TRBJ2-3, with a weak D call TRBD2 (5 bases). Germline V gene lookup returns CDR1 KGHSH and CDR2 LQKENI. Trimming removed 5 bases from V and 4 bases from J, with 16 bases in between. The CDR3 consists of 15 residues.

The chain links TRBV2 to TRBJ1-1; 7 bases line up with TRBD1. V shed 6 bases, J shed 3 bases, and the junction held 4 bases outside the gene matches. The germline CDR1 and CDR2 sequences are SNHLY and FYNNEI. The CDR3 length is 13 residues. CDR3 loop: CASSPGGYTEAFF. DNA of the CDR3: TGTGCCAGCAGCCCAGGGGGTTACACTGAAGCTTTCTTT.

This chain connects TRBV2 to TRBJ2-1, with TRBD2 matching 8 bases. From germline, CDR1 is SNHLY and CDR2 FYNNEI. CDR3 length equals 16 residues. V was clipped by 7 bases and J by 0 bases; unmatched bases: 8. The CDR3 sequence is CASKKRGYSSYNEQFF. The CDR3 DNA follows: TGTGCCAGCAAAAAGCGGGGGTACAGCTCCTACAATGAGCAGTTCTTC.

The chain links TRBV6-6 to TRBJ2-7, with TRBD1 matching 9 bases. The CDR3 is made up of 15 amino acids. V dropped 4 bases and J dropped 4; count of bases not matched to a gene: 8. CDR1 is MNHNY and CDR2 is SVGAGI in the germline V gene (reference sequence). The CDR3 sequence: CASSSADRGRYEQYF. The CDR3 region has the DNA TGTGCCAGCAGTTCTGCGGACAGGGGTCGGTACGAGCAGTACTTC.

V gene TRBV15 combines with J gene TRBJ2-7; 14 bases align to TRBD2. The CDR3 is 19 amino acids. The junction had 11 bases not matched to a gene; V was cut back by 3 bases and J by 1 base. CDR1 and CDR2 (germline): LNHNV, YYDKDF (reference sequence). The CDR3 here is CATSSYVGTSGSLSYEQYF. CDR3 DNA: TGTGCCACCAGCAGCTACGTCGGGACTAGCGGGAGTTTGTCCTACGAGCAGTACTTC.

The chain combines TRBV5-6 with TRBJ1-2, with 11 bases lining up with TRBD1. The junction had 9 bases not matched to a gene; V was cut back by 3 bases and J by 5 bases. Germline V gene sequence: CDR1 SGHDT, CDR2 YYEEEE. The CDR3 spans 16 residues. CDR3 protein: CASSYPGQGGLYGYTF. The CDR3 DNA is TGTGCCAGCAGCTATCCGGGACAGGGGGGCTTATATGGCTACACCTTC.

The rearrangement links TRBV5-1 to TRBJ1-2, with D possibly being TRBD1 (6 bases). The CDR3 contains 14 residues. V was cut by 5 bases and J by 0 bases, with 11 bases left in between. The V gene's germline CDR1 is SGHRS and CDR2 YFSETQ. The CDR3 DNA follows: TGCGCCAGCAGTCAAAGGACAGCTAACTATGGCTACACCTTC. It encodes CASSQRTANYGYTF.

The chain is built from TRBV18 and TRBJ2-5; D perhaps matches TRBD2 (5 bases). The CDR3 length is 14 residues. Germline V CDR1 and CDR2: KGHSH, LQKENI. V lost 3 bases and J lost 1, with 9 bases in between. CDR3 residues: CASSPVAFQETQYF. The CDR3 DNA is TGTGCCAGCTCACCGGTAGCGTTCCAAGAGACCCAGTACTTC. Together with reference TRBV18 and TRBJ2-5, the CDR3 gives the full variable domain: NAGVMQNPRHLVRRRGQEARLRCSPMKGHSHVYWYRQLPEEGLKFMVYLQKENIIDESGMPKERFSAEFPKEGPSILRIQQVVRGDSAAYFCASSPVAFQETQYFGPGTRLLVL.

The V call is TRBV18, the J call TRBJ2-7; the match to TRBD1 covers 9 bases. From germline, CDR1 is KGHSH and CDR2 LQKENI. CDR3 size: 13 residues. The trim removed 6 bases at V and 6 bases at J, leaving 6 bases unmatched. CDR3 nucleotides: TGTGCCAGCTCTGAGGGGACAGGGCGCGAGCAGTACTTC. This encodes CASSEGTGREQYF.

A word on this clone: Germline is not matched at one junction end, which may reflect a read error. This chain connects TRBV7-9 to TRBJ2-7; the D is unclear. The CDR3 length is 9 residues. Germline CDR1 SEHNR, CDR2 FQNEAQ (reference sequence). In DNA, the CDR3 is TGTGCCAGCAGCTTCCCTCCCAAGTTC. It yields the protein CASSFPPKF. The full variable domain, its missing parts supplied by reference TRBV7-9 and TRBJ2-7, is DTGVSQNPRHKITKRGQNVTFRCDPISEHNRLYWYRQTLGQGPEFLTYFQNEAQLEKSRLLSDRFSAERPKGSFSTLEIQRTEQGDSAMYLCASSFPPKFGPGTRLTVT.

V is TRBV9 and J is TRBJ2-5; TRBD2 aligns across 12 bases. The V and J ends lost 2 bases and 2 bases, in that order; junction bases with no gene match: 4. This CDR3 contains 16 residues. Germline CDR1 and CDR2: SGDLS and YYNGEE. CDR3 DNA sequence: TGTGCCAGCAGCGTTGGACTAGCGGGATCTCAAGAGACCCAGTACTTC. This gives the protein CASSVGLAGSQETQYF.

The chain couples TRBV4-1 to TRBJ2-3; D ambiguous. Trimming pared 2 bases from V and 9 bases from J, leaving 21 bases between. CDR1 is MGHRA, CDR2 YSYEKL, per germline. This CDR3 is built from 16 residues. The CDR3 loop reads CASSQHDAAGHGTQYF. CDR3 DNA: TGCGCCAGCAGCCAACATGACGCCGCCGGCCATGGGACGCAGTATTTT.

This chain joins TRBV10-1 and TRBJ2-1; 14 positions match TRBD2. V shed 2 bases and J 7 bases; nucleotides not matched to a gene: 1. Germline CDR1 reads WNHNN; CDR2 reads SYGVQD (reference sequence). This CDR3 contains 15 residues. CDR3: CASSEGTSGSNEQFF. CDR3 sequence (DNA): TGCGCCAGCAGTGAGGGGACTAGCGGGAGTAATGAGCAGTTCTTC.

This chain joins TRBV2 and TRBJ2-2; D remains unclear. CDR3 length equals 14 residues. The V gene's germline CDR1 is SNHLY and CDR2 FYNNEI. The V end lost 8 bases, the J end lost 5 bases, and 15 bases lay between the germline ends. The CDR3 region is CASQMHLSTGELFF. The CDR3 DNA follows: TGTGCCAGCCAGATGCATCTCTCTACCGGGGAGCTGTTTTTT.

The CDR3 nucleotides are TGTGCCAGCGGGATAGCGGGGACCTTACCCTTCGGAACCGGGGAGCTGTTTTTT. It codes for CASGIAGTLPFGTGELFF. The chain uses TRBV2 and TRBJ2-2; the match to TRBD2 covers 8 bases. The germline CDR1 and CDR2 sequences are SNHLY and FYNNEI. J lost 5 bases, V lost 8 bases, and 19 bases had no gene match. This CDR3 is built from 18 residues.

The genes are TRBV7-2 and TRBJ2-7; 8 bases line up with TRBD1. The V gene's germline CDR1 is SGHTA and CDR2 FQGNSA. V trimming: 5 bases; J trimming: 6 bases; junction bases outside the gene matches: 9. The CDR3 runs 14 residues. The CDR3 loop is CASSRRTGHGEQYF. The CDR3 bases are TGTGCCAGCAGCAGAAGGACAGGGCACGGCGAGCAGTACTTC.

As DNA, the CDR3 is TGCGCCAGCAGCGCTGGACTCTACGAGCAGTACTTC. Protein product: CASSAGLYEQYF. The chain is built from TRBV5-1 and TRBJ2-7, with D possibly TRBD2 on 5 matching bases. Trimming stripped 4 bases from V and 3 bases from J, with 8 bases between. The CDR3 contains 12 residues. Germline assignment: CDR1 SGHRS and CDR2 YFSETQ.

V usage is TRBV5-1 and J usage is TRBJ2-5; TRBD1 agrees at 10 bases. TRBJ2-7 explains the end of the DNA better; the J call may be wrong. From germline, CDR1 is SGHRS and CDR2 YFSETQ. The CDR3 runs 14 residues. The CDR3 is CASSLWTGGYEQYF. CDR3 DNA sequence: TGCGCCAGCAGCTTATGGACAGGGGGCTACGAGCAGTACTTC.

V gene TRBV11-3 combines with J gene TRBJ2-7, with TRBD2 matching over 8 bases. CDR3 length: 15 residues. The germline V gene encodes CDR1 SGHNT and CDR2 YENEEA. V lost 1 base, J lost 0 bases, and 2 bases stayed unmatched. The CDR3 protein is CASSLVREGSYEQYF. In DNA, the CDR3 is TGTGCCAGCAGCTTAGTTCGGGAGGGCTCCTACGAGCAGTACTTC.

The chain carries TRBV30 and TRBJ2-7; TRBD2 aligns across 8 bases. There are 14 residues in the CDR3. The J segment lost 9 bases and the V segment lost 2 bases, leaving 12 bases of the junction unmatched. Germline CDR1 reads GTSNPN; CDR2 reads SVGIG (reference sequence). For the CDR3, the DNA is TGTGCCTGGAGTCCCGGGACTAGTGCGACCGGGCAGTACTTC. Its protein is CAWSPGTSATGQYF.

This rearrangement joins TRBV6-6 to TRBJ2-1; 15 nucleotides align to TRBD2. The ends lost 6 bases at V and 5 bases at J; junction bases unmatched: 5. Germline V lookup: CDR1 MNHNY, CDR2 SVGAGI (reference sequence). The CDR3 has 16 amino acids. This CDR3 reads CASRRTSGGAHNEQFF. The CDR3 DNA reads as TGTGCCAGCAGACGGACTAGCGGGGGGGCCCACAATGAGCAGTTCTTC.

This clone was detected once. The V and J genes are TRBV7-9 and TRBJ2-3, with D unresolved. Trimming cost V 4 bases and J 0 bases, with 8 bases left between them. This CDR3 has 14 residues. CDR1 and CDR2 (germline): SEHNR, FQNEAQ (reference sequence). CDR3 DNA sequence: TGTGCCAGCAGCTCCCGGGTCAGCACAGATACGCAGTATTTT. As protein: CASSSRVSTDTQYF.

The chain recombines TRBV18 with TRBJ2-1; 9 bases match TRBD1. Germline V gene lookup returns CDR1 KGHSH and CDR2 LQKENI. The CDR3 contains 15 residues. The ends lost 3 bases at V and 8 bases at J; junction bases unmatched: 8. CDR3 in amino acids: CASSPGQGGSDEQFF. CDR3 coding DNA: TGTGCCAGCTCACCGGGACAGGGAGGTTCGGATGAGCAGTTCTTC. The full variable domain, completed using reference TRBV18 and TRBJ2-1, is NAGVMQNPRHLVRRRGQEARLRCSPMKGHSHVYWYRQLPEEGLKFMVYLQKENIIDESGMPKERFSAEFPKEGPSILRIQQVVRGDSAAYFCASSPGQGGSDEQFFGPGTRLTVL.

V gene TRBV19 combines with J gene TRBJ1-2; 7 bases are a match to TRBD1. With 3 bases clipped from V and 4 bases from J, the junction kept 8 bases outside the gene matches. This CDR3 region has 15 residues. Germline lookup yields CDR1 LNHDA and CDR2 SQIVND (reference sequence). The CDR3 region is CASSIIRGQLYGYTF. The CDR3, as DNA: TGTGCCAGTAGTATTATTCGGGGACAGCTCTATGGCTACACCTTC.

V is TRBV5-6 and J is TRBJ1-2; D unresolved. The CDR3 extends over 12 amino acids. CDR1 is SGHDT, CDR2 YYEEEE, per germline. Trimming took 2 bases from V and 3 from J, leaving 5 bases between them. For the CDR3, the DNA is TGTGCCAGCAGCTTAACAGACTATGGCTACACCTTC. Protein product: CASSLTDYGYTF.

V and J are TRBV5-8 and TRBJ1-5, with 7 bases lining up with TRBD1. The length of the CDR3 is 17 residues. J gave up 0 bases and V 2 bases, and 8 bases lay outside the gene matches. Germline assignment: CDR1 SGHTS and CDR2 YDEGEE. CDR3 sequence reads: CASSLPRGADSNQPQHF. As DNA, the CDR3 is TGTGCCAGCAGCTTACCCAGGGGGGCGGATAGCAATCAGCCCCAGCATTTT.

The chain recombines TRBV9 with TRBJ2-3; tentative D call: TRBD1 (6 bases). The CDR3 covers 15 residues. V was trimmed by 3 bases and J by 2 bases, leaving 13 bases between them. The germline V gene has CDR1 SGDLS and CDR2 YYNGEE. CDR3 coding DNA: TGTGCCAGCAGCGGAAGCACAGGGTCCACAGATACGCAGTATTTT. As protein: CASSGSTGSTDTQYF.

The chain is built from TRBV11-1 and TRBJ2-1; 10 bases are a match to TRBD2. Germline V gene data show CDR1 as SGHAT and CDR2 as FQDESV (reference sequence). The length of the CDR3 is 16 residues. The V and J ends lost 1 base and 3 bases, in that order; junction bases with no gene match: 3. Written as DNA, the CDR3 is TGTGCCAGCAGCTTAGTGGTAGCGGGGGGCTACAATGAGCAGTTCTTC. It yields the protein CASSLVVAGGYNEQFF.

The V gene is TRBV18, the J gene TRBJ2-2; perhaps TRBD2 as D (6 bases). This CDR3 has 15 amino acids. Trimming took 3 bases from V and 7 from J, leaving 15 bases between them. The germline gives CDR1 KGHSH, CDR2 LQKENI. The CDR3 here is CASSPRGGLIGELFF. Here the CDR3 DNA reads TGTGCCAGCTCACCCCGGGGAGGTCTGATCGGGGAGCTGTTTTTT.

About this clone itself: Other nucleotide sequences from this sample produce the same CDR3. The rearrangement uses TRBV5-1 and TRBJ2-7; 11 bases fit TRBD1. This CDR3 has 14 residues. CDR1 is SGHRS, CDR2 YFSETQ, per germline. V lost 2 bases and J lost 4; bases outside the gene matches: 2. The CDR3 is CASSLGQGAYEQYF. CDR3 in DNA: TGCGCCAGCAGCTTAGGACAGGGGGCTTACGAGCAGTACTTC.